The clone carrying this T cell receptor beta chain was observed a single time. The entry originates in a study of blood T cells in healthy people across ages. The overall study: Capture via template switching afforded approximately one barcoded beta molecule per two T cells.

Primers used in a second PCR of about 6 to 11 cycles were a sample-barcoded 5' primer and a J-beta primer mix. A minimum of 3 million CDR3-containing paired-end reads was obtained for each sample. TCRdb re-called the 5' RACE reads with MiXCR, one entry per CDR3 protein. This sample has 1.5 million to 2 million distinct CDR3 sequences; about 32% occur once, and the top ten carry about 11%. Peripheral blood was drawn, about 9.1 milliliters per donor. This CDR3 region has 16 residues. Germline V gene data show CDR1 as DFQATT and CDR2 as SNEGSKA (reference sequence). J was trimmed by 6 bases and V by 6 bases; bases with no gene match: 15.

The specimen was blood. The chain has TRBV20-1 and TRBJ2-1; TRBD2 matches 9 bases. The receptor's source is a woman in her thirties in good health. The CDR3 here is CSASIRLAVLGNEQFF. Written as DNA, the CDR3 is TGCAGTGCCTCGATTCGACTAGCGGTCCTCGGCAATGAGCAGTTCTTC.